This TCR beta chain emerged from a study of OX40 agonist ivuxolimab in advanced cancers. Study-level background: Dose-escalation cases comprised hepatocellular carcinoma, melanoma, renal cell or head and neck cancer. Prior therapy, whether anti-PD-1, anti-PD-L1 or anti-CTLA-4, was allowed, and about 39% had some. Of mixed ages from roughly 23 to 80 and averaging about 60 years, the group was just under 85% male.

For this clone: No antigen is known for it.

The CDR3 is 13 amino acids. The V segment lost 10 bases and the J segment 0 bases; nucleotides outside the gene matches: 5. Germline loops: CDR1 ENHRY, CDR2 SYGVKD. Some clones are missing from TCRdb's copy, which holds only in-frame ones; the method was immunoSEQ multiplex PCR. The sample has 72,000 or so clones; 75% to 90% are singletons. Overall study findings and caveats: Near-lowest levels of clonal expansion characterized partial responders at 0.1-3.0 mg/kg.

The material was CD4+ or CD8+ T cells sorted from blood, obtained in a trial of the OX40 agonist ivuxolimab. The TCR sequence derives from an adult with an advanced solid tumor such as melanoma, head and neck, liver or kidney cancer. The V gene is TRBV10-3, the J gene TRBJ1-2; 7 bases fit TRBD1. This CDR3 reads CATRTGANYGYTF. DNA for the CDR3: TGTGCCACCCGGACAGGAGCTAACTATGGCTACACCTTC.